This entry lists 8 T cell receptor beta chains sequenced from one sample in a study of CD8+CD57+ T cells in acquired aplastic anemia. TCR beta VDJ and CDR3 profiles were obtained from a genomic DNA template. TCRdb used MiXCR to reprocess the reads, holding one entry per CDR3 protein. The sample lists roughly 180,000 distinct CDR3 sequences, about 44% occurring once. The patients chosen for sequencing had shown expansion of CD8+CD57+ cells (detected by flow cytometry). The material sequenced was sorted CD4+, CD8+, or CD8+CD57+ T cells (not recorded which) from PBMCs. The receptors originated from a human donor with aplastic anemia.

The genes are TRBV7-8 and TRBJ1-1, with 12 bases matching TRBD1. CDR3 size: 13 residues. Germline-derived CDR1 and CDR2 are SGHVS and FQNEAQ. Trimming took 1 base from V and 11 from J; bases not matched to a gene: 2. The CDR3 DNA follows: TGTGCCAGCAGCTTAGAGGGACAGGGGGCGGCTTTCTTT. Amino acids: CASSLEGQGAAFF.

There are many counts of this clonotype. The CDR3 sequence: CASREGQGDTGELFF. CDR3 bases: TGCGCCAGCAGGGAGGGACAGGGTGACACCGGGGAGCTGTTTTTT. The chain couples TRBV5-1 to TRBJ2-2; 9 nucleotides match TRBD1. The CDR3 consists of 15 residues. V lost 5 bases to trimming and J lost 3 bases; unmatched junction nucleotides: 5. CDR1 is SGHRS and CDR2 is YFSETQ in the germline V gene.

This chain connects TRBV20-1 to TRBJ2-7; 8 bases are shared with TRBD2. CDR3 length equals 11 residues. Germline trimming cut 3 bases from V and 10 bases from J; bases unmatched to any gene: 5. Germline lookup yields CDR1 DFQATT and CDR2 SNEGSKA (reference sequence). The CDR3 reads CSASEAGAQYF. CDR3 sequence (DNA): TGCAGTGCTAGTGAAGCGGGGGCTCAGTACTTC.

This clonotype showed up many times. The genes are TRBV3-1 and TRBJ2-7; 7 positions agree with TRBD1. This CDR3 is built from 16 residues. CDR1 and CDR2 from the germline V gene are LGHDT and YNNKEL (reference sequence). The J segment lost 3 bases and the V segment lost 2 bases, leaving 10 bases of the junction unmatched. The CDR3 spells CASSQLVRDSDYEQYF. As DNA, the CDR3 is TGTGCCAGCAGCCAATTGGTCCGGGACAGCGACTACGAGCAGTACTTC.

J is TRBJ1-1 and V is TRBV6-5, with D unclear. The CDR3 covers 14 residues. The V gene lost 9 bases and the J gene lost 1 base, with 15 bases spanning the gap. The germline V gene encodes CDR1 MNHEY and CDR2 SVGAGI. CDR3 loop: CASHTRGANTEAFF. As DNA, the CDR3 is TGTGCCAGTCATACCCGGGGTGCGAACACTGAAGCTTTCTTT.

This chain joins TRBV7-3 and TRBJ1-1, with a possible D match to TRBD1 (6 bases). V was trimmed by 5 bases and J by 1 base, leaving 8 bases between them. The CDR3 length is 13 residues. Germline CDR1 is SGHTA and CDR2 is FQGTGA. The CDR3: CASSMTGNTEAFF. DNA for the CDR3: TGTGCCAGCAGCATGACAGGGAACACTGAAGCTTTCTTT.

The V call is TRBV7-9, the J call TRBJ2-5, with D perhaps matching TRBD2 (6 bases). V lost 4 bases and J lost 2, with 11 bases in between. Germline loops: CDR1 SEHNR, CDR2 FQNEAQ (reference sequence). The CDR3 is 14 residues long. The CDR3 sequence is CASSYRTMQETQYF. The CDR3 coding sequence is TGTGCCAGCAGCTACCGGACTATGCAAGAGACCCAGTACTTC.

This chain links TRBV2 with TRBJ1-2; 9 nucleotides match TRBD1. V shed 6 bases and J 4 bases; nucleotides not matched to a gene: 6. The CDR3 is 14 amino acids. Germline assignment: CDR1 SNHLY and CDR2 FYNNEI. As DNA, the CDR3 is TGTGCCAGCAGAGGACAGGGGTCTCCCTATGGCTACACCTTC. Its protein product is CASRGQGSPYGYTF.